These T cell receptor beta chains were read from a single sample in a study of blood T cells in healthy people across ages. Each CDR3 protein is one row after TCRdb ran MiXCR on the 5' RACE reads. The sample carries about 1.4 million distinct CDR3 sequences, approximately 59% recorded once. Sequences were obtained from blood. The origin of the receptors is a man aged 18 to 29 in good health. Both conserved end residues are part of each CDR3. Each record gives: V gene, D gene, CDR3 length, J gene, CDR3 protein. D genes are given only for firm matches.

>TRBV4-1|NA|13|TRBJ1-5
CASSQDSGGPQHF
>TRBV6-6|NA|15|NA
CASSYSVELYNEQYF
>TRBV14|NA|12|TRBJ1-2
CASSQFVYGYTF
>TRBV4-3|NA|16|TRBJ2-6
CASSQDTGSGANVLTF
>TRBV9|NA|14|NA
CASSVLLSGLEQYF
>TRBV7-2|TRBD1|15|TRBJ1-2
CASSRYKGQGYGYTF
>TRBV7-9|NA|13|TRBJ2-3
CASSPLETDTQYF
>TRBV20-1|TRBD1|13|TRBJ2-7
CSARQGVSYEQYF
>TRBV6-6|NA|13|TRBJ1-4
CASRGLVNEKLFF
>TRBV4-1|NA|16|TRBJ2-3
CASSSVLTTGTDTQYF
>TRBV20-1|NA|14|TRBJ2-1
CSADGGEVHNEQFF
>TRBV7-2|NA|16|TRBJ2-7
CASSLGPVADSYEQYF